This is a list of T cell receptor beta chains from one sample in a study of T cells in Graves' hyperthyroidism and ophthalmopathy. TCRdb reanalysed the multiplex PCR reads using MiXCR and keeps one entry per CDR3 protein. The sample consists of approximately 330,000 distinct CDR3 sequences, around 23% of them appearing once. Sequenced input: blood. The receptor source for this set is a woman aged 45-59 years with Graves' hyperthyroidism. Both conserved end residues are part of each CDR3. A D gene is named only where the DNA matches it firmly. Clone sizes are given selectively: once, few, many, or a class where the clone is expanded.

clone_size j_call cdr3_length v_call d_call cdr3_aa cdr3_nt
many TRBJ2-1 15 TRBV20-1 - CSAMRAFHPRNEQFF TGCAGTGCGATGCGGGCTTTTCATCCCCGGAATGAGCAGTTCTTC
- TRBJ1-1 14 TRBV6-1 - CASREGLLNTEAFF TGTGCCAGCAGAGAGGGGCTCCTGAACACTGAAGCTTTCTTT
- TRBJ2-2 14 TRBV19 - CASFTPNPTGELFF TGTGCCAGTTTTACCCCAAACCCCACCGGGGAGCTGTTTTTT
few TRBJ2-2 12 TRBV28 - CASSLWGGELFF TGTGCCAGCAGTTTATGGGGAGGGGAGCTGTTTTTT
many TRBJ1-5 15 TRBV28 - CASSFLGASNQPQHF TGTGCCAGCAGTTTCTTGGGTGCTAGCAATCAGCCCCAGCATTTT
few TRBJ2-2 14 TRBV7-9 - CASRSGGLSGELFF TGTGCCAGCAGGTCTGGCGGGCTGTCCGGGGAGCTGTTTTTT
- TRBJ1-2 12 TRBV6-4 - CARMGGLYGYTF TGTGCCAGGATGGGGGGACTCTATGGCTACACCTTC
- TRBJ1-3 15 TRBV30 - CACSFSGSSGNTIYF TGTGCCTGTTCATTTTCCGGGAGCTCTGGAAACACCATATATTTT
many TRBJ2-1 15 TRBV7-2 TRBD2 CASSSRTSGMDEQFF TGTGCCAGCAGCTCCAGGACTAGCGGGATGGATGAGCAGTTCTTC
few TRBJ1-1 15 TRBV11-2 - CASSSRGGIGTEAFF TGTGCCAGCAGCTCAAGGGGGGGAATTGGCACTGAAGCTTTCTTT
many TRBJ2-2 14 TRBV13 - CASSLGAVTGELFF TGTGCCAGCAGCTTAGGTGCCGTTACCGGGGAGCTGTTTTTT
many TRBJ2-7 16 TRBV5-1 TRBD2 CASSLDGSGLSYEQYF TGCGCCAGCAGCTTGGATGGTAGCGGGCTCTCCTACGAGCAGTACTTC
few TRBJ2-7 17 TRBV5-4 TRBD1 CASSRPQAGGFTYEQYF TGTGCCAGCAGCCGACCTCAAGCAGGGGGTTTTACCTACGAGCAGTACTTC
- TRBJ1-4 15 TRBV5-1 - CASSPQVGTNEKLFF TGCGCCAGCAGTCCCCAGGTGGGGACTAATGAAAAACTGTTTTTT
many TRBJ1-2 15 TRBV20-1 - CSARDSGGLIYGYTF TGCAGTGCTAGAGATTCGGGGGGGCTTATCTATGGCTACACCTTC
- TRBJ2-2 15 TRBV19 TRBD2 CASSSNAGGTGELFF TGTGCCAGTAGTAGTAACGCGGGGGGTACCGGGGAGCTGTTTTTT
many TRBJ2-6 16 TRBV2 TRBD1 CATCLGQGSGANVLTF TGTGCCACCTGTTTGGGACAGGGGTCTGGGGCCAACGTCCTGACTTTC
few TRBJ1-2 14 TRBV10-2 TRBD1 CASSETRTGVRYTF TGCGCCAGCAGTGAAACTAGGACAGGGGTTCGCTACACCTTC
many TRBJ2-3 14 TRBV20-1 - CSARDWQNTDTQYF TGCAGTGCTAGAGATTGGCAGAACACAGATACGCAGTATTTT
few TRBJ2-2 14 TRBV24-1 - CATSDRQDTGELFF TGTGCCACCAGTGATCGGCAGGACACCGGGGAGCTGTTTTTT
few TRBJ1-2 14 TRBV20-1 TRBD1 CSAAAGTGNYGYTF TGCAGTGCTGCTGCCGGGACAGGGAACTATGGCTACACCTTC
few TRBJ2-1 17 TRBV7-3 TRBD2 CASSLQRVASGLDEQFF TGTGCCAGCAGCCTTCAAAGAGTGGCTAGCGGATTGGATGAGCAGTTCTTC
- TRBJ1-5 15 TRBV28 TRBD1 CASSSGQGKGQPQHF TGTGCCAGCAGTTCCGGACAGGGGAAGGGTCAGCCCCAGCATTTT
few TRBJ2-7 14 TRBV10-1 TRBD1 CASNSGTGLWEQYF TGCGCCAGCAATTCCGGGACAGGTCTGTGGGAGCAGTACTTC
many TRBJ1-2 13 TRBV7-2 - CASSFHRDYGYTF TGTGCCAGCAGCTTCCACAGAGACTATGGCTACACCTTC
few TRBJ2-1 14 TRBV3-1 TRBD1 CASSRQGSGNEQFF TGTGCCAGCAGCCGACAGGGGTCGGGCAATGAGCAGTTCTTC
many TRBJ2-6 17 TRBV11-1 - CASSPTGPSSGANVLTF TGTGCCAGCAGCCCCACAGGGCCGAGCTCTGGGGCCAACGTCCTGACTTTC
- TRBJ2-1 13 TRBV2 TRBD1 CASDKQGAEEQFF TGTGCCAGCGATAAACAGGGGGCAGAAGAGCAGTTCTTC
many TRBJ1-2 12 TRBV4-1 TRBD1 CASGGQTYGYTF TGCGCCAGCGGGGGACAGACCTATGGCTACACCTTC
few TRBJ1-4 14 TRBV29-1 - CSVVFGQGGEKLFF TGCAGCGTCGTTTTCGGGCAGGGTGGTGAAAAACTGTTTTTT
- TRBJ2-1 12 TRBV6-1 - CASGLVYNEQFF TGTGCCAGCGGTCTCGTCTACAATGAGCAGTTCTTC
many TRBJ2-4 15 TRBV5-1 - CASSLDQANANIQYF TGCGCCAGCAGCTTGGATCAGGCGAACGCGAACATTCAGTACTTC
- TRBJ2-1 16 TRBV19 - CASGIGFGGMNNEQFF TGTGCCAGTGGTATAGGGTTCGGCGGGATGAACAATGAGCAGTTCTTC
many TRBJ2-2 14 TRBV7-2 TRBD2 CASSPELAVGELFF TGTGCCAGCAGCCCAGAGCTAGCGGTCGGGGAGCTGTTTTTT
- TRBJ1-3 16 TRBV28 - CASSWAQAVSGNTIYF TGTGCCAGCAGTTGGGCACAGGCCGTCTCTGGAAACACCATATATTTT
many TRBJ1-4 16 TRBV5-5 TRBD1 CASSQTGGEANEKLFF TGTGCCAGCAGCCAGACAGGGGGTGAGGCTAATGAAAAACTGTTTTTT
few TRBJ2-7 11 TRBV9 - CASSVAYEQYF TGTGCCAGCAGCGTAGCCTACGAGCAGTACTTC
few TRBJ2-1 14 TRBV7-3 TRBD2 CASSPTSASNEQFF TGTGCCAGCAGCCCTACTAGCGCCTCTAATGAGCAGTTCTTC
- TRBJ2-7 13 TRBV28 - CAVEGSLSYEQYF TGTGCCGTCGAGGGGTCCTTATCCTACGAGCAGTACTTC
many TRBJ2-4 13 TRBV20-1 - CSASEQLKNIQYF TGCAGTGCTAGCGAACAGCTCAAAAACATTCAGTACTTC
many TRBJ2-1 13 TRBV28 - CASSSQLYNEQFF TGTGCCAGCAGTTCGCAACTTTACAATGAGCAGTTCTTC
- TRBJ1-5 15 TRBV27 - CASSPRLVPNQPQHF TGTGCCAGCAGTCCCAGACTAGTTCCCAATCAGCCCCAGCATTTT
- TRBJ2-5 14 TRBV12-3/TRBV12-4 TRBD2 CASSFPSGRKTQYF TGTGCCAGCAGTTTTCCTAGCGGTAGAAAGACCCAGTACTTC
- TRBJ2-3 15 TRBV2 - CATRGSGGPTDTQYF TGTGCCACCAGGGGGTCGGGGGGCCCCACAGATACGCAGTATTTT
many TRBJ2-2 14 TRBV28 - CASSSQSYTGELFF TGTGCCAGCAGTTCCCAGTCCTACACCGGGGAGCTGTTTTTT
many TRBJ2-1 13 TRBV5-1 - CASAYKSGDEQFF TGCGCCAGCGCTTACAAGTCGGGAGATGAGCAGTTCTTC
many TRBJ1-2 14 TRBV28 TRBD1 CASTRTGGSYGYTF TGTGCCAGCACCCGGACAGGGGGCAGCTATGGCTACACCTTC